Presented here are 23 T cell receptor beta chains from one specimen sequenced in a study of blood T cell repertoires in COVID-19. Only in-frame clones appear in the TCRdb table, and some are missing; sequencing was by immunoSEQ multiplex PCR. This sample yields some 110,000 clones, of which roughly 90% are seen a single time; roughly 4% belongs to the top ten. The sample comprised peripheral blood. Receptors were obtained from a man in his forties or fifties with acute or convalescent COVID-19.

The rearrangement uses TRBV7-3 and TRBJ1-1; 8 bases line up with TRBD1. From germline, CDR1 is SGHTA and CDR2 FQGTGA. Trimming removed 4 bases from V and 1 base from J; junction bases left unmatched: 2. The CDR3 is 14 amino acids. CDR3 coding DNA: TGTGCCAGCAGCTCACAGGGGGGGAACACTGAAGCTTTCTTT. It encodes CASSSQGGNTEAFF.

V is TRBV6-6 and J is TRBJ1-1; TRBD1 is a possible D gene (6 bases). Germline V gene lookup returns CDR1 MNHNY and CDR2 SVGAGI (reference sequence). Deletions cut 6 bases from V and 3 bases from J, with 14 bases between. CDR3 length: 14 amino acids. This CDR3 is CASSIFRGDTEAFF. The CDR3 bases are TGTGCCAGCAGCATATTCAGGGGAGACACTGAAGCTTTCTTT.

V gene TRBV20-1 combines with J gene TRBJ1-1; possible D gene TRBD1, 5 bases. CDR1 and CDR2 from the germline V gene are DFQATT and SNEGSKA (reference sequence). V dropped 7 bases and J dropped 7 bases, with 10 bases sitting between them. The length of the CDR3 is 10 residues. The CDR3 nucleotides are TGCAGTGGAACCAGGGTTGAAGCTTTCTTT. This translates into CSGTRVEAFF.

V is TRBV7-8 and J is TRBJ1-2, with D maybe TRBD1 (5 bases). This CDR3 is 15 amino acids long. V was pared by 0 bases and J by 4 bases, with 12 bases between. Germline CDR1 SGHVS, CDR2 FQNEAQ. CDR3 sequence reads: CASSLAGTGGYGYTF. Here the CDR3 DNA reads TGTGCCAGCAGCTTAGCGGGGACTGGGGGCTATGGCTACACCTTC.

The genes are TRBV6-6 and TRBJ1-6; the match to TRBD1 covers 7 bases. This CDR3 is built from 15 residues. J was trimmed by 9 bases and V by 6 bases; bases with no gene match: 11. The germline gives CDR1 MNHNY, CDR2 SVGAGI (reference sequence). This chain's CDR3 is CASSQATGFGSPLHF. The DNA for the CDR3 is TGTGCCAGCAGCCAGGCGACAGGGTTCGGTTCACCCCTCCACTTT.

A single count supports this clone. This chain links TRBV23-1 with TRBJ2-7; D is possibly TRBD1 (6 bases). TRBV23-1 is labeled an ORF, and its function is uncertain. Trimming took off 0 bases at V and 6 bases at J, with 24 bases between the two ends. This CDR3 has 18 residues. The CDR3 loop reads CASSQSRVMGQGFTEQYF. As DNA, the CDR3 is TGCGCCAGCAGTCAATCAAGGGTTATGGGGCAGGGGTTTACCGAGCAGTACTTC.

This clone appeared a single time. This rearrangement joins TRBV19 to TRBJ2-2, with 12 bases aligning to TRBD2. Germline V gene sequence: CDR1 LNHDA, CDR2 SQIVND (reference sequence). V lost 5 bases to trimming and J lost 3 bases; unmatched junction nucleotides: 7. This CDR3 is 17 amino acids long. The CDR3 DNA follows: TGTGCCAGTAGTGAGACTAGCGGGAGATGGGACACCGGGGAGCTGTTTTTT. Translation gives CASSETSGRWDTGELFF.

The rearrangement joins TRBV5-1 to TRBJ1-3; 7 nucleotides match TRBD1. The J segment lost 4 bases and the V segment lost 4 bases, leaving 11 bases of the junction unmatched. The CDR3 covers 16 residues. Germline V gene data show CDR1 as SGHRS and CDR2 as YFSETQ. CDR3: CASSRQTGLDGNTIYF. The CDR3, as DNA: TGCGCCAGCAGCAGACAGACAGGGTTGGACGGAAACACCATATATTTT.

The chain recombines TRBV9 with TRBJ1-2, with TRBD1 matching over 9 bases. V shed 3 bases and J 5 bases; nucleotides not matched to a gene: 8. This CDR3 comprises 15 residues. Germline V gene sequence: CDR1 SGDLS, CDR2 YYNGEE. The CDR3 DNA reads as TGTGCCAGCAGCGCACGGGACAGGGTTGCATATGGCTACACCTTC. Translating gives CASSARDRVAYGYTF. Full variable domain (remainder filled in from reference TRBV9 and TRBJ1-2): DSGVTQTPKHLITATGQRVTLRCSPRSGDLSVYWYQQSLDQGLQFLIQYYNGEERAKGNILERFSAQQFPDLHSELNLSSLELGDSALYFCASSARDRVAYGYTFGSGTRLTVV.

This clone was counted a few times. V gene TRBV9 combines with J gene TRBJ1-1, with TRBD1 identical over 10 bases. Germline lookup yields CDR1 SGDLS and CDR2 YYNGEE. The ends lost 3 bases at V and 2 bases at J; junction bases unmatched: 4. The CDR3 extends over 15 amino acids. CDR3 sequence reads: CASSDGTGVNTEAFF. CDR3 nucleotide sequence: TGTGCCAGCAGCGATGGGACAGGGGTTAACACTGAAGCTTTCTTT.

Regarding this clone: At one of its ends the junction is not consistent with the germline gene, which may arise from a read error. The CDR3 DNA follows: TGTGCCAGCAGCCTAGAGCTCGGGGGGACGGGCTACACCTTC. Residues: CASSLELGGTGYTF. This rearrangement joins TRBV11-2 to TRBJ1-2; possibly TRBD1 for D (5 bases). The CDR3 runs 14 residues. Germline lookup yields CDR1 SGHAT and CDR2 FQNNGV.

The CDR3 loop is CASSLFHREITVEAYEQYF. For the CDR3, the DNA is TGCGCCAGCAGCTTGTTCCACAGGGAGATAACTGTTGAAGCTTACGAGCAGTACTTC. This chain uses TRBV5-1 with TRBJ2-7, with D possibly being TRBD1 (6 bases). With 1 base removed from V and 4 bases from J, the gap between germline ends came to 27 bases. From germline, CDR1 is SGHRS and CDR2 YFSETQ. The CDR3 sequence is 19 residues long.

This chain connects TRBV15 to TRBJ2-7, with TRBD1 identical over 7 bases. The CDR3 sequence is 13 residues long. J was trimmed by 2 bases and V by 5 bases; bases with no gene match: 3. The germline V gene has CDR1 LNHNV and CDR2 YYDKDF (reference sequence). The CDR3 DNA reads as TGTGCCACCAGCCCGGACAGGCCCTACGAGCAGTACTTC. Protein sequence: CATSPDRPYEQYF.

The chain carries TRBV9 and TRBJ1-2; D is unresolved. The CDR3 runs to 12 residues. Germline-derived CDR1 and CDR2 are SGDLS and YYNGEE. With 2 bases removed from V and 5 bases from J, the gap between germline ends came to 7 bases. The CDR3 DNA is TGTGCCAGCAGCGTCGGAGGGTATGGCTACACCTTC. It encodes CASSVGGYGYTF.

The rearrangement uses TRBV9 and TRBJ1-6; TRBD1 is a possible D gene (6 bases). Trimming removed 3 bases at V and 10 bases at J, with 17 bases between. Germline-derived CDR1 and CDR2 are SGDLS and YYNGEE. The CDR3 is 15 amino acids. The CDR3 spells CASSASTGVYSPLHF. The CDR3 DNA reads TGTGCCAGCAGCGCGTCGACAGGAGTTTACTCACCCCTCCACTTT. Variable domain in full (rest from reference TRBV9 and TRBJ1-6): DSGVTQTPKHLITATGQRVTLRCSPRSGDLSVYWYQQSLDQGLQFLIQYYNGEERAKGNILERFSAQQFPDLHSELNLSSLELGDSALYFCASSASTGVYSPLHFGNGTRLTVT.

The rearrangement uses TRBV5-1 and TRBJ1-3, with D tentatively TRBD1 (5 bases). Deletions cut 4 bases from V and 2 bases from J, with 16 bases between. Per the germline V gene, CDR1 is SGHRS and CDR2 is YFSETQ. CDR3 length equals 16 residues. CDR3 amino acids: CASSPDSGRTGNTIYF. For the CDR3, the DNA is TGCGCCAGCAGCCCCGACAGTGGGCGGACTGGAAACACCATATATTTT.

The rearrangement joins TRBV7-6 to TRBJ2-7; D possibly corresponds to TRBD1 (5 bases). The CDR3 is made up of 14 amino acids. V gave up 1 base and J gave up 4 bases, with 11 bases separating them. The germline V gene encodes CDR1 SGHVS and CDR2 FNYEAQ. The DNA of the CDR3 is TGTGCCAGCAGCTTAGGAGACAGTCTGTACGAGCAGTACTTC. Translation: CASSLGDSLYEQYF.

The gene calls are TRBV5-6 and TRBJ1-2; a weak D match, TRBD1 (5 bases). The CDR3 is 15 residues long. In germline, CDR1 is SGHDT, CDR2 YYEEEE. V was pared by 0 bases and J by 8 bases, with 17 bases between. The CDR3, as DNA: TGTGCCAGCAGCTTGGCTGAATGGGGCCGCTGGGGCTACACCTTC. Its translation is CASSLAEWGRWGYTF.

In this sample, this clone turned up once. The chain uses TRBV30 and TRBJ1-1; D uncertain. From germline, CDR1 is GTSNPN and CDR2 SVGIG (reference sequence). V shed 0 bases and J shed 0 bases, with 8 bases lying between them. This CDR3 has 14 amino acids. The CDR3 DNA reads as TGTGCCTGGAGTGTTCCGGGAATGAACACTGAAGCTTTCTTT. It translates to CAWSVPGMNTEAFF. Drawing the rest from reference TRBV30 and TRBJ1-1, the complete variable domain is SQTIHQWPATLVQPVGSPLSLECTVEGTSNPNLYWYRQAAGRGLQLLFYSVGIGQISSEVPQNLSASRPQDRQFILSSKKLLLSDSGFYLCAWSVPGMNTEAFFGQGTRLTVV.

CDR3 amino acids: CASSHLDGAYEQYF. The CDR3 bases are TGTGCCAGCAGCCATCTAGACGGTGCCTACGAGCAGTACTTC. This chain joins TRBV5-4 and TRBJ2-7; D gene uncertain. CDR3 length: 14 amino acids. CDR1 SGHNT and CDR2 YYREEE come from the germline V gene (reference sequence). With 4 bases removed from V and 2 bases from J, the gap between germline ends came to 13 bases.

The V call is TRBV20-1, the J call TRBJ1-5; 7 positions match TRBD1. V dropped 3 bases and J dropped 0; count of bases not matched to a gene: 8. The CDR3 runs 16 residues. Germline V gene lookup returns CDR1 DFQATT and CDR2 SNEGSKA (reference sequence). The CDR3 region is CSASKGTDLSNQPQHF. CDR3 DNA: TGCAGTGCTAGTAAAGGGACAGACCTTAGCAATCAGCCCCAGCATTTT.

Worth noting for this clone: Other DNA sequences in this specimen translate into the identical CDR3. The CDR3 nucleotides are TGTGCCAGCAGTCCTGGACAGGGAGGAAGCTACACCTTC. This translates into CASSPGQGGSYTF. The J gene is TRBJ1-2, the V gene TRBV27; 8 bases agree with TRBD1. This CDR3 contains 13 residues. With V trimmed by 5 bases and J by 9 bases, 8 bases remained unmatched. Looked up from germline, CDR1 is MNHEY and CDR2 is SMNVEV (reference sequence).

The rearrangement joins TRBV30 to TRBJ1-6, with D perhaps TRBD1 (5 bases). The CDR3 length is 16 residues. Between the trimmed V and J ends, which lost 0 bases and 7 bases, there was a span of 16 bases. Germline CDR1 reads GTSNPN; CDR2 reads SVGIG (reference sequence). The CDR3 nucleotides read TGTGCCTGGAGTGTAGGTGGGGGACTGGGCAATTCACCCCTCCACTTT. Protein: CAWSVGGGLGNSPLHF.